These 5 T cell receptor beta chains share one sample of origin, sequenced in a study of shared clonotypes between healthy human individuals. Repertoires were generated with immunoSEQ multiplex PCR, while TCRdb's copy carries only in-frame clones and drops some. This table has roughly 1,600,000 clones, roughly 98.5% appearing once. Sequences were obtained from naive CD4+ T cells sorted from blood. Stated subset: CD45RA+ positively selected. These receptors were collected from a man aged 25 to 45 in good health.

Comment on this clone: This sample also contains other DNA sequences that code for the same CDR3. CDR3 in amino acids: CASSIRGNQPQHF. CDR3 sequence (DNA): TGTGCCAGTAGTATACGGGGGAATCAGCCCCAGCATTTT. The chain carries TRBV19 and TRBJ1-5, with D maybe TRBD1 (5 bases). The germline CDR1 and CDR2 sequences are LNHDA and SQIVND (reference sequence). Between the trimmed V and J ends, which lost 2 bases and 4 bases, there was a span of 6 bases. The CDR3 is 13 residues long. The entire variable domain, with the rest obtained from reference TRBV19 and TRBJ1-5, is as follows: DGGITQSPKYLFRKEGQNVTLSCEQNLNHDAMYWYRQDPGQGLRLIYYSQIVNDFQKGDIAEGYSVSREKKESFPLTVTSAQKNPTAFYLCASSIRGNQPQHFGDGTRLSIL.

This CDR3 is CASSFGGSYGYTF. The DNA of the CDR3 is TGTGCCAGCAGTTTTGGTGGTAGCTATGGCTACACCTTC. The chain has TRBV27 and TRBJ1-2; no definite D call. The germline gives CDR1 MNHEY, CDR2 SMNVEV (reference sequence). The CDR3 length is 13 residues. Trimming removed 3 bases at V and 4 bases at J, with 9 bases between.

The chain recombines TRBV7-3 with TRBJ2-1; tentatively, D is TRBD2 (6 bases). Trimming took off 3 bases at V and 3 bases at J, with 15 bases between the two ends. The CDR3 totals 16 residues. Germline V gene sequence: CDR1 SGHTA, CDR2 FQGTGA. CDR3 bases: TGTGCCAGCAGCTTTGGAAGTTGGGGGGACTACAATGAGCAGTTCTTC. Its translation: CASSFGSWGDYNEQFF.

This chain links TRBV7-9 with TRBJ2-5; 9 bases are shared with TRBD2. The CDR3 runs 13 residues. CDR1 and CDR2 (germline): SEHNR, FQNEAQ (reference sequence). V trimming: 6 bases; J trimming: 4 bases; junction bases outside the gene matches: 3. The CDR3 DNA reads TGTGCCAGCAGATCGACTAGCGGAGAGACCCAGTACTTC. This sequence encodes CASRSTSGETQYF.

The CDR3 spells CSVDRSRGNEQFF. In nucleotides, the CDR3 is TGCAGCGTTGACAGGAGCAGGGGCAATGAGCAGTTCTTC. The gene calls are TRBV29-1 and TRBJ2-1, with a tentative D call TRBD1 (6 bases). Germline lookup yields CDR1 SQVTM and CDR2 ANQGSEA. Trimming removed 3 bases at V and 6 bases at J, with 12 bases between. The CDR3 runs to 13 residues.